The entry below describes one TCR beta chain. The data were taken from a study of OX40 agonist ivuxolimab in advanced cancers. The assay was immunoSEQ multiplex PCR, and TCRdb's table has in-frame clones only and misses some. The table has more than 15,000 clones, roughly 73% seen once. Germline CDR1 reads SGDLS; CDR2 reads YYNGEE. This CDR3 region has 14 residues. V lost 1 base and J 0 bases, leaving 7 bases between the germline ends. The receptor comes from an adult with an advanced solid tumor such as melanoma, head and neck, liver or kidney cancer. The sequenced sample was CD4+ or CD8+ T cells sorted from blood, obtained in a trial of the OX40 agonist ivuxolimab. The J gene is TRBJ1-1, the V gene TRBV9; D unresolved. DNA of the CDR3: TGTGCCAGCAGCGTATCAGGAATGAACACTGAAGCTTTCTTT. This sequence encodes CASSVSGMNTEAFF.